This T cell receptor (beta chain) was obtained from a study of CD8 T cells in ankylosing spondylitis. Study-wide findings and caveats: A number of the motif variants had already been described in reactive arthritis synovial fluid and blood.

TCRdb processed the 5' RACE reads anew with MiXCR; each CDR3 protein has one entry. The sample shows 55,000 or so distinct CDR3 sequences, about 7% of them seen only once. In this sample, this clonotype turned up many times. Antigen: not known. The trim removed 0 bases at V and 4 bases at J, leaving 9 bases unmatched. Germline V CDR1 and CDR2: LNHNV, YYDKDF (reference sequence). The length of the CDR3 is 17 residues. Sequenced input: blood, either unsorted or a sorted T cell fraction (not recorded which). The rearrangement links TRBV15 to TRBJ2-5, with 9 bases identical to TRBD2. The sequence came from a female donor with ankylosing spondylitis or in good health (not recorded which). This CDR3 reads CATSRDTGGGARETQYF. The CDR3 DNA follows: TGTGCCACCAGCAGAGATACGGGCGGGGGGGCCCGAGAGACCCAGTACTTC.